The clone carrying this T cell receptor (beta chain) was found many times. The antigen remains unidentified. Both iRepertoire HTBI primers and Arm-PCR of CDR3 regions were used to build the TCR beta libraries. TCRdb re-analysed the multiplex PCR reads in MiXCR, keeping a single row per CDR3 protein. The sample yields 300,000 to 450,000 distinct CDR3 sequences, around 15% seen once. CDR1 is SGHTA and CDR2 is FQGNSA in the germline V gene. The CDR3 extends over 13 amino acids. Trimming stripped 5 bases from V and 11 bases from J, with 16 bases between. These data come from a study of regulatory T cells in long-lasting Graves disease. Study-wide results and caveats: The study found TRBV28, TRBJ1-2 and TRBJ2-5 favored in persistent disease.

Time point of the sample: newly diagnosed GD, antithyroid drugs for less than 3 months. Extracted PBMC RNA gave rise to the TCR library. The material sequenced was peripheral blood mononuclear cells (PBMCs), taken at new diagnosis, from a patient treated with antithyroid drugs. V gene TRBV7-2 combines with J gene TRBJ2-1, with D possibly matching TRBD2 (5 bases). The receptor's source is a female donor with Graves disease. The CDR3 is CASSLPGRGKQFF. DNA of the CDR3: TGTGCCAGCAGCCTGCCCGGACGAGGGAAGCAGTTCTTC.